This T cell receptor (beta chain) emerged from a study of blood T cell repertoires in COVID-19. At the level of the study: PBMCs, B-cell-depleted T cells, or T cells provided the cDNA or gDNA that made up the material.

Per the study methods: Counts of nucleated cells, estimated from reference gene primer amplification, were obtained. Repertoires were generated with immunoSEQ multiplex PCR, while TCRdb's copy carries only in-frame clones and drops some. V and J calls and clone size are as listed in that table; D and trimming were resolved from the DNA. Among around 77,000 clones, around 76% were seen once, and the ten largest hold approximately 19%. The CDR3 extends over 13 amino acids. V shed 5 bases and J 6 bases; nucleotides not matched to a gene: 5. Germline CDR1 MNHEY, CDR2 SMNVEV (reference sequence). This clone was found a few times.

The sequence was collected from a human donor in a cohort sampled during active COVID-19. The rearrangement links TRBV27 to TRBJ1-1; TRBD1 aligns across 8 bases. The sample comprised peripheral blood. CDR3 sequence reads: CASSPGTGSEAFF. CDR3 in DNA: TGTGCCAGCAGTCCGGGGACAGGCTCTGAAGCTTTCTTT.